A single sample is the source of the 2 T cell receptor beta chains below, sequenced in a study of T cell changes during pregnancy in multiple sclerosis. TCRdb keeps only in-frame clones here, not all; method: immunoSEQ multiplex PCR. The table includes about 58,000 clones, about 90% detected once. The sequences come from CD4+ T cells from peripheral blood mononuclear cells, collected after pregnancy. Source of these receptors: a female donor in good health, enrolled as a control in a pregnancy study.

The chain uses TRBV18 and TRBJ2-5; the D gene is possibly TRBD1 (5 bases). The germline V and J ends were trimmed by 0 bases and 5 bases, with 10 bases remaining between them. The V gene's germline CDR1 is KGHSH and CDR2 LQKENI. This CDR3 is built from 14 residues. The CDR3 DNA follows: TGTGCCAGCTCACCACCTCCAGGGCGGGAGACCCAGTACTTC. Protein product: CASSPPPGRETQYF.

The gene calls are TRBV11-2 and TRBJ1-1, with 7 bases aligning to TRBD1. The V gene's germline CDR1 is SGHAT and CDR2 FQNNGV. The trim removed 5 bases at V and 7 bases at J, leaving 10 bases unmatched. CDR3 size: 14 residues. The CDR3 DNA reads TGTGCCAGCAGCCAGCACTCGGGACAGTTTGAAGCTTTCTTT. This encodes CASSQHSGQFEAFF.